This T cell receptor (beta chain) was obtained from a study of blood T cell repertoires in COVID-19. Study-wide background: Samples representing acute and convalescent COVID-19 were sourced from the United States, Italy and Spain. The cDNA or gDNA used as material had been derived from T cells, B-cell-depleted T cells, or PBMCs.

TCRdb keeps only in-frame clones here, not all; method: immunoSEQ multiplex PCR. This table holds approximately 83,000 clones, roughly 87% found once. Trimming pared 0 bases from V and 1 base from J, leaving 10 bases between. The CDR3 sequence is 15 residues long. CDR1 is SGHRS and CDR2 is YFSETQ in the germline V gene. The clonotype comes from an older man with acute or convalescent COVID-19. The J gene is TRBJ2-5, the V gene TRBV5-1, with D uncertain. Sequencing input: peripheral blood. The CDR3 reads CASSLANTFQETQYF. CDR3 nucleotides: TGCGCCAGCAGCTTGGCCAACACATTCCAAGAGACCCAGTACTTC.